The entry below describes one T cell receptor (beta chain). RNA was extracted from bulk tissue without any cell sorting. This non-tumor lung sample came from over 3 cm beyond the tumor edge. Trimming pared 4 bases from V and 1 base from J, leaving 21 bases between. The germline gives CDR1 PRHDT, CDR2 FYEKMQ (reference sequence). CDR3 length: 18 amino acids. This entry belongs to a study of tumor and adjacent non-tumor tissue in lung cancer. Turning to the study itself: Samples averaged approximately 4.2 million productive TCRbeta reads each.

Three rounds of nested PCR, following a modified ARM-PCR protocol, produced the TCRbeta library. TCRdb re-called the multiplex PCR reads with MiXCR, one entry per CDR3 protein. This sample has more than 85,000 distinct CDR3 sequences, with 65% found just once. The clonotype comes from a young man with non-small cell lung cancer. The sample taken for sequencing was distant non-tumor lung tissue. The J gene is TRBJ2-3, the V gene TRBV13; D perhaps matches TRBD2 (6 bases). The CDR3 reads CASSSSSRRTNGTDTQYF. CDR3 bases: TGTGCCAGCAGCTCTAGCAGTAGAAGGACTAACGGCACAGATACGCAGTATTTT.